This T cell receptor (beta chain) is drawn from a study of identical twins. V lost 2 bases and J 2 bases, leaving 2 bases between the germline ends. The CDR3 loop spans 12 amino acids. Germline V lookup: CDR1 SGHRS, CDR2 YFSETQ. This clonotype has only a few counts. TCRdb processed the 5' RACE reads anew with MiXCR; each CDR3 protein has one entry. The repertoire holds a few hundred thousand distinct CDR3 sequences, with 9% to 15% as singletons. This same sample was also part of a study on yellow fever vaccine responses in identical twins.

The chain is built from TRBV5-1 and TRBJ1-3, with D unclear. The sequenced sample consisted of CD8+ T cells sorted from blood. This receptor was identified in a woman under 30 in good health. CDR3 sequence reads: CASSFAGNTIYF. In DNA form, the CDR3 reads TGCGCCAGCAGCTTTGCTGGAAACACCATATATTTT.